This TCR beta chain is drawn from a study of blood T cell repertoires in COVID-19. Germline assignment: CDR1 SGHTA and CDR2 FQGNSA. V was clipped by 2 bases and J by 6 bases, with 10 bases between them. The CDR3 has 13 residues. Sequenced by immunoSEQ multiplex PCR; TCRdb stores in-frame clones only, minus some. Of more than 110,000 clones in the sample, around nine tenths were seen once. The J gene is TRBJ1-2, the V gene TRBV7-2; a possible D gene is TRBD1 (5 bases). The sequence was collected from a human donor in a cohort sampled during active COVID-19. The material sequenced was peripheral blood. The CDR3 nucleotides read TGTGCCAGCAGCTTACCAGGGTTAAATGGCTACACCTTC. It codes for CASSLPGLNGYTF.